Listed here is a single TCR beta chain. What it binds is unknown. The method was immunoSEQ multiplex PCR; TCRdb's version includes in-frame clones alone and lacks a portion of them. Of over 95,000 clones detected, about 90% appear once; the ten largest clones hold roughly 2.9%. These data are taken from a study of T cell responses to AZD1222 COVID-19 vaccine. Findings of the study overall: The number of AZD1222 recipients seropositive at baseline was only five or six. Donors were largely white British and mainly female; clonal diversity was possibly underestimated. CD4 TCRs covered the whole spike, strongest at regions 160-218 and 743-854. Spike-specific TCR breadth and depth both grew after two AZD1222 doses.

Germline lookup yields CDR1 LGHNA and CDR2 YSLEER. Between the trimmed V and J ends, which lost 1 base and 5 bases, there was a span of 15 bases. The CDR3 length is 16 residues. This chain links TRBV4-3 with TRBJ1-3; tentative D call: TRBD1 (5 bases). The sequence came from an adult in good health. The sequencing here drew on peripheral blood, taken on day 0 of AZD1222 vaccination. The CDR3 reads CASSQGQGPGRNTIYF. The CDR3 DNA is TGCGCCAGCAGCCAAGGTCAGGGCCCCGGGAGAAACACCATATATTTT.